Shown below are 21 T cell receptor beta chains from a single sample sequenced in a study of T cells after yellow fever vaccination. TCRdb reprocessed the 5' RACE reads with MiXCR, giving one entry per CDR3 protein. The profile covers 250,000 to 400,000 distinct CDR3 sequences, with over 4% appearing a single time and approximately 23% taken by the ten largest. The sample was PBMCs, taken 5 days after the yellow fever booster vaccination. All receptors come from a man between 18 and 35 years old who received the YFV17D yellow fever vaccine.

The sample holds a few counts of this clonotype. V is TRBV4-3 and J is TRBJ1-2, with TRBD1 matching 8 bases. The CDR3 runs to 14 residues. Germline CDR1 reads LGHNA; CDR2 reads YSLEER. V trimming: 4 bases; J trimming: 5 bases; junction bases outside the gene matches: 6. The CDR3 reads CASSPGQGKYGYTF. In DNA form, the CDR3 reads TGCGCCAGCAGCCCAGGACAGGGCAAGTATGGCTACACCTTC.

V and J are TRBV12-3 or TRBV12-4 and TRBJ2-2, with D unclear. This CDR3 comprises 16 residues. V was clipped by 6 bases and J by 6 bases, with 20 bases between them. CDR3: CASRHLRNFNSGELFF. The CDR3, as DNA: TGTGCCAGCAGACACCTTCGGAACTTCAACTCCGGGGAGCTGTTTTTT.

The rearrangement links TRBV3-1 to TRBJ1-1; D unclear. CDR1 and CDR2 (germline): LGHDT, YNNKEL (reference sequence). Trimming took 5 bases from V and 1 from J, leaving 14 bases between them. This CDR3 is 15 amino acids long. The CDR3 DNA reads TGTGCCAGCAGCACCCGACGGAGCCGGAACACTGAAGCTTTCTTT. Its translation: CASSTRRSRNTEAFF.

This clonotype was counted only a few times. CDR3 loop: CASSPGGNRETQYF. CDR3 nucleotide sequence: TGCGCCAGCAGCCCCGGGGGGAATAGGGAGACCCAGTACTTC. The rearrangement joins TRBV5-1 to TRBJ2-5; 7 bases line up with TRBD2. V dropped 4 bases and J dropped 5; count of bases not matched to a gene: 8. Germline values: CDR1 SGHRS, CDR2 YFSETQ. This CDR3 is built from 14 residues.

DNA of the CDR3: TGTGCCAGCAGTTTATCCGGGACTAGCGGGGATTTGTACAATGAGCAGTTCTTC. Its translation: CASSLSGTSGDLYNEQFF. The chain couples TRBV28 to TRBJ2-1, with 13 bases fitting TRBD2. Germline CDR1 MDHEN, CDR2 SYDVKM. V lost 1 base and J lost 4; bases outside the gene matches: 7. The CDR3 runs 18 residues.

This clonotype was detected many times. V and J are TRBV5-1 and TRBJ2-7; D possibly corresponds to TRBD2 (5 bases). This CDR3 spans 13 amino acids. Germline V lookup: CDR1 SGHRS, CDR2 YFSETQ. V shed 3 bases and J shed 1 base, with 8 bases lying between them. CDR3 DNA: TGCGCCAGCAGCTACGCGGGTTCCTACGAGCAGTACTTC. Amino acids: CASSYAGSYEQYF.

The genes are TRBV3-1 and TRBJ2-1, with 10 bases that match TRBD1. Germline V gene lookup returns CDR1 LGHDT and CDR2 YNNKEL (reference sequence). V was pared by 4 bases and J by 4 bases, with 10 bases of the junction left unmatched. The CDR3 extends over 17 amino acids. The CDR3 bases are TGTGCCAGCAGCCCCCGGGGTGGGGACAGGGGATACAATGAGCAGTTCTTC. It specifies CASSPRGGDRGYNEQFF.

The CDR3: CSALGRILGMNTEAFF. DNA of the CDR3: TGCAGTGCCCTGGGGAGGATTCTGGGGATGAACACTGAAGCTTTCTTT. This chain connects TRBV20-1 to TRBJ1-1, with unresolved D. Germline assignment: CDR1 DFQATT and CDR2 SNEGSKA (reference sequence). Deletions cut 6 bases from V and 0 bases from J, with 20 bases between. The CDR3 consists of 16 residues.

This clonotype was picked up many times. Given a much more abundant clone one base away, this may be a read error. The chain uses TRBV7-8 and TRBJ2-7; the D gene is possibly TRBD1 (5 bases). V lost 7 bases to trimming and J lost 3 bases, with 22 bases between them. The CDR3 loop spans 16 amino acids. CDR1 and CDR2 from the germline V gene are SGHVS and FQNEAQ. CDR3 nucleotide sequence: TGTGCCAGCACTGTGGGTTCCGGTCAGGGAAGCTACGAGCAGTACTTC. Protein product: CASTVGSGQGSYEQYF.

This clonotype was detected many times. The chain joins TRBV3-1 to TRBJ1-2; D possibly corresponds to TRBD1 (5 bases). V lost 6 bases and J 2 bases, leaving 10 bases between the germline ends. Per the germline V gene, CDR1 is LGHDT and CDR2 is YNNKEL (reference sequence). The CDR3 sequence is 13 residues long. Written as DNA, the CDR3 is TGTGCCAGCAGTCAGCAGGGCAACTATGGCTACACCTTC. It translates to CASSQQGNYGYTF.

The table lists this clonotype with a few counts. The CDR3 nucleotides read TGTGCCAGCAGCTTGCGGACAGGGTCCCACGAGCAGTACTTC. Amino acid sequence: CASSLRTGSHEQYF. This chain uses TRBV5-4 with TRBJ2-7; 8 bases are shared with TRBD1. This CDR3 has 14 amino acids. Germline V gives CDR1 SGHNT, CDR2 YYREEE (reference sequence). Unmatched junction bases numbered 5, after V lost 1 base and J lost 5 bases.

This clonotype was detected a few times. The chain is built from TRBV6-5 and TRBJ1-1; D is possibly TRBD1 (5 bases). Germline V CDR1 and CDR2: MNHEY, SVGAGI. CDR3 length: 14 amino acids. Trimming stripped 7 bases from V and 5 bases from J, with 17 bases between. This chain's CDR3 is CASISPQGRTEAFF. The CDR3 bases are TGTGCCAGCATCTCCCCCCAGGGTCGAACTGAAGCTTTCTTT.

J is TRBJ1-2 and V is TRBV7-8; D remains unclear. The CDR3 is made up of 13 amino acids. Between the trimmed V and J ends, which lost 1 base and 5 bases, there was a span of 8 bases. Germline V CDR1 and CDR2: SGHVS, FQNEAQ. The CDR3, as DNA: TGTGCCAGCAGCTTAGGTGTCATGTATGGCTACACCTTC. This translates into CASSLGVMYGYTF.

This clonotype came up a few times. V is TRBV6-5 and J is TRBJ2-1; 8 nucleotides align to TRBD1. Losses at the gene ends were 5 bases for V and 5 bases for J; bases not matched to a gene: 8. The CDR3 loop spans 15 amino acids. Germline V CDR1 and CDR2: MNHEY, SVGAGI. The CDR3 sequence: CASSLTGGQNNEQFF. The DNA for the CDR3 is TGTGCCAGCAGTCTAACAGGGGGGCAAAACAATGAGCAGTTCTTC.

The chain carries TRBV7-2 and TRBJ1-2; 7 bases map to TRBD1. Germline V gene lookup returns CDR1 SGHTA and CDR2 FQGNSA. V lost 5 bases and J lost 7; bases outside the gene matches: 13. The CDR3 totals 15 residues. CDR3 sequence: CASSRGDSLGSGYTF. In DNA form, the CDR3 reads TGTGCCAGCAGCCGGGGGGACAGCTTAGGGAGTGGCTACACCTTC.

This clonotype was seen more than once but under ten times. This chain uses TRBV2 with TRBJ1-6; D possibly corresponds to TRBD1 (5 bases). Looked up from germline, CDR1 is SNHLY and CDR2 is FYNNEI. CDR3 length equals 13 residues. V was shortened by 10 bases and J by 2 bases, with 9 bases between the two germline ends. CDR3 residues: CAIQGPYNSPLHF. The CDR3 region has the DNA TGTGCCATCCAGGGTCCCTATAATTCACCCCTCCACTTT.

V usage is TRBV12-3 or TRBV12-4 and J usage is TRBJ2-1, with 8 bases fitting TRBD2. V gave up 7 bases and J gave up 7 bases; unmatched junction bases: 9. The CDR3 is 14 amino acids. CDR3 loop: CASTFGTSFNEQFF. CDR3 sequence (DNA): TGTGCCAGCACCTTCGGGACTAGTTTTAATGAGCAGTTCTTC.

V usage is TRBV7-3 and J usage is TRBJ2-3; TRBD2 matches at 16 bases. The germline CDR1 and CDR2 sequences are SGHTA and FQGTGA. V lost 5 bases to trimming and J lost 1 base; unmatched junction nucleotides: 3. The CDR3 totals 17 residues. CDR3 amino acids: CASSQGTSGGGTDTQYF. CDR3 nucleotide sequence: TGTGCCAGCAGCCAGGGGACTAGCGGGGGGGGCACAGATACGCAGTATTTT.

This clonotype was observed many times. The chain uses TRBV11-2 and TRBJ1-2, with D possibly being TRBD1 (6 bases). The CDR3 has 15 residues. Germline CDR1 is SGHAT and CDR2 is FQNNGV. V shed 6 bases and J shed 4 bases, with 18 bases lying between them. CDR3 sequence: CASRDTSGTTYGYTF. The CDR3 bases are TGTGCCAGCAGAGACACATCCGGGACAACCTATGGCTACACCTTC.

The CDR3 sequence is CASTPSRGRGDTQYF. In nucleotides, the CDR3 is TGTGCCAGCACTCCCAGTAGGGGGCGTGGAGATACGCAGTATTTT. The rearrangement joins TRBV2 to TRBJ2-3, with 7 bases that match TRBD1. The CDR3 consists of 15 residues. With V trimmed by 7 bases and J by 5 bases, 12 bases remained unmatched. Germline assignment: CDR1 SNHLY and CDR2 FYNNEI.

This clonotype occurred a few times. The chain employs TRBV5-1 and TRBJ2-2; D ambiguous. Per the germline V gene, CDR1 is SGHRS and CDR2 is YFSETQ. V dropped 2 bases and J dropped 9 bases, with 8 bases sitting between them. This CDR3 contains 12 residues. The CDR3 here is CASSFSGRELFF. For the CDR3, the DNA is TGCGCCAGCAGCTTCTCCGGGCGGGAGCTGTTTTTT. The full variable domain, in which reference TRBV5-1 and TRBJ2-2 provide the parts outside the CDR3, is KAGVTQTPRYLIKTRGQQVTLSCSPISGHRSVSWYQQTPGQGLQFLFEYFSETQRNKGNFPGRFSGRQFSNSRSEMNVSTLELGDSALYLCASSFSGRELFFGEGSRLTVL.